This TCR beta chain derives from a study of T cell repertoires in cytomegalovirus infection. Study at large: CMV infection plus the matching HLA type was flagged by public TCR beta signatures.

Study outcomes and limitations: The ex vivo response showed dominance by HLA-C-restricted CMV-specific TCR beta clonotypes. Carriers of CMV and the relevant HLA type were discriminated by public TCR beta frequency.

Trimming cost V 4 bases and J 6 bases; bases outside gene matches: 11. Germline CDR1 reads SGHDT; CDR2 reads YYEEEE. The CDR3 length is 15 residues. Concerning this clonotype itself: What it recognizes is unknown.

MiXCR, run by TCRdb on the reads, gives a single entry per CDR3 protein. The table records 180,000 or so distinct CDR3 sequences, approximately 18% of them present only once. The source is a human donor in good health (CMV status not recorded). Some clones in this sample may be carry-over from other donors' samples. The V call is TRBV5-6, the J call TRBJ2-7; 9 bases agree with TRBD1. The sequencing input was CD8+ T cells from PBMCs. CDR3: CASSEPRDRDGEQYF. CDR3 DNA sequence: TGTGCCAGCAGCGAGCCCCGGGACAGGGACGGCGAGCAGTACTTC.